Below are 13 T cell receptor beta chains sequenced from a single sample in a study of technical replicates of blood from a handful of donors. Measured with immunoSEQ multiplex PCR; TCRdb has only the in-frame clones, and not every one. The sample comprises around 69,000 clones, roughly 90% of which are singletons, and 4% to 5% rests with the top ten. Source material: PBMCs. These receptors were taken from a human donor in good health. Some clones in this sample may be carry-over from other donors' samples.

The V call is TRBV6-1, the J call TRBJ2-5; D is possibly TRBD2 (7 bases). V lost 0 bases and J 7 bases, leaving 15 bases between the germline ends. The germline V gene encodes CDR1 MNHNS and CDR2 SASEGT. The CDR3 sequence is 15 residues long. The DNA for the CDR3 is TGTGCCAGCAGTGAAGCAGGGGGGGTGGCTGTGACCCAGTACTTC. The encoded protein is CASSEAGGVAVTQYF.

Here the CDR3 DNA reads TGTGCCAGCAGCTCGGGACTAGGTACGCAGTATTTT. This translates into CASSSGLGTQYF. The chain has TRBV11-3 and TRBJ2-3; 8 bases map to TRBD2. Trimming cost V 4 bases and J 8 bases; bases outside gene matches: 2. Germline V CDR1 and CDR2: SGHNT, YENEEA. The length of the CDR3 is 12 residues.

The chain combines TRBV9 with TRBJ1-2; D is unclear. V was trimmed by 4 bases and J by 7 bases, leaving 11 bases between them. CDR1 and CDR2 from the germline V gene are SGDLS and YYNGEE. The CDR3 is 12 amino acids. CDR3 region: CASSSVLAGYTF. The CDR3 DNA reads as TGTGCCAGCAGCTCCGTGCTGGCTGGCTACACCTTC.

The rearrangement joins TRBV5-4 to TRBJ2-5, with D perhaps TRBD1 (6 bases). The germline V and J ends were trimmed by 4 bases and 5 bases, with 18 bases remaining between them. The CDR3 length is 15 residues. CDR1 and CDR2 from the germline V gene are SGHNT and YYREEE (reference sequence). The CDR3 DNA reads TGTGCCAGCAGCCCTGGGGCAGGGGAATGGGAGACCCAGTACTTC. Translation gives CASSPGAGEWETQYF.

The V call is TRBV10-3, the J call TRBJ2-3; D might be TRBD2 (6 bases). Germline lookup yields CDR1 ENHRY and CDR2 SYGVKD. The CDR3 extends over 14 amino acids. V lost 11 bases, J lost 3 bases, and 18 bases lay in between. The CDR3: CASLGGVETDTQYF. CDR3 DNA: TGTGCCTCCTTGGGGGGAGTGGAGACAGATACGCAGTATTTT.

The J gene is TRBJ1-1, the V gene TRBV11-3; D is unclear. The V end lost 0 bases, the J end lost 1 base, and 3 bases lay between the germline ends. The CDR3 extends over 13 amino acids. CDR1 SGHNT and CDR2 YENEEA come from the germline V gene. The CDR3 loop reads CASSLERNTEAFF. The CDR3 DNA reads as TGTGCCAGCAGCTTAGAGAGGAACACTGAAGCTTTCTTT.

This clone was found once. CDR3 region: CASQARRGGNYGYTF. The CDR3, as DNA: TGTGCCAGCCAGGCCCGGCGGGGCGGAAACTATGGCTACACCTTC. The chain couples TRBV19 to TRBJ1-2, with D maybe TRBD1 (5 bases). The CDR3 spans 15 residues. Germline V gene lookup returns CDR1 LNHDA and CDR2 SQIVND (reference sequence). The V end was cut by 9 bases, the J end by 2 bases, with 19 bases between.

Comments on this clone: Sequence at one end of the junction differs from germline and may be a read error. This chain's CDR3 is CVSSPPRQGTTEAFF. The CDR3 DNA reads as TGTGTCAGCAGTCCACCCCGACAGGGGACCACTGAAGCTTTCTTT. The chain links TRBV6-5 to TRBJ1-1; TRBD1 agrees at 8 bases. Germline CDR1 MNHEY, CDR2 SVGAGI. The CDR3 is made up of 15 amino acids.

This sequence joins TRBV5-8 and TRBJ2-7; TRBD2 is a possible D gene (5 bases). The V gene lost 4 bases and the J gene lost 2 bases, with 22 bases spanning the gap. This CDR3 is 17 amino acids long. Germline-derived CDR1 and CDR2 are SGHTS and YDEGEE. CDR3 in DNA: TGTGCCAGCAGCGTAGAGAGGACCGCTCCCGGGACCTACGAGCAGTACTTC. This translates into CASSVERTAPGTYEQYF.

The chain is built from TRBV18 and TRBJ2-7, with D tentatively TRBD2 (5 bases). The germline CDR1 and CDR2 sequences are KGHSH and LQKENI. The CDR3 runs to 15 residues. V was shortened by 2 bases and J by 2 bases, with 13 bases between the two germline ends. Written as DNA, the CDR3 is TGTGCCAGCTCACCAATAAGCGGAACTGCCTACGAGCAGTACTTC. It yields the protein CASSPISGTAYEQYF.

This clone was counted only a few times. The chain joins TRBV30 to TRBJ1-1; D is uncertain. The germline V gene encodes CDR1 GTSNPN and CDR2 SVGIG (reference sequence). The CDR3 consists of 13 residues. V was cut by 4 bases and J by 1 base, with 10 bases left in between. Written as DNA, the CDR3 is TGTGCCTGGACCGCGGCGGCGAACACTGAAGCTTTCTTT. It specifies CAWTAAANTEAFF. Full variable domain (outside the CDR3, taken from reference TRBV30 and TRBJ1-1): SQTIHQWPATLVQPVGSPLSLECTVEGTSNPNLYWYRQAAGRGLQLLFYSVGIGQISSEVPQNLSASRPQDRQFILSSKKLLLSDSGFYLCAWTAAANTEAFFGQGTRLTVV.

This chain joins TRBV29-1 and TRBJ2-1; no clear D. Trimming left V 7 bases short and J 0 bases short, with 7 bases between. Germline CDR1 SQVTM, CDR2 ANQGSEA. CDR3 length equals 12 residues. The CDR3 nucleotides are TGCAGCGGACATACCTCCTACAATGAGCAGTTCTTC. Encoded protein: CSGHTSYNEQFF.

The genes are TRBV30 and TRBJ1-6; tentatively, D is TRBD1 (5 bases). The germline gives CDR1 GTSNPN, CDR2 SVGIG (reference sequence). Between the trimmed V and J ends, which lost 5 bases and 1 base, there was a span of 9 bases. The CDR3 totals 14 residues. The CDR3 reads CAWGKGSYNSPLHF. The CDR3 DNA is TGTGCCTGGGGAAAGGGGTCCTATAATTCACCCCTCCACTTT.